One and the same sample provided the 29 T cell receptor beta chains below, sequenced in a study of regulatory T cells in long-lasting Graves disease. Time point here: persistent/refractory GD, antithyroid drugs over 5 years with positive TRAb. Construction of the TCR library relied on RNA isolated from PBMCs. Building the TCR beta libraries relied on iRepertoire HTBI primers, and CDR3 regions underwent Arm-PCR. From the multiplex PCR reads, TCRdb called clonotypes with MiXCR, one entry per CDR3 protein. The sample carries about 660,000 distinct CDR3 sequences, 25% to 35% recorded once. Material: peripheral blood mononuclear cells (PBMCs), obtained when the disease was refractory, from a patient treated with antithyroid drugs. These receptors were taken from a female donor with Graves disease.

Only a few counts were recorded for this clonotype. V gene TRBV6-1 combines with J gene TRBJ1-1, with D possibly matching TRBD1 (6 bases). Germline loops: CDR1 MNHNS, CDR2 SASEGT. This CDR3 contains 16 residues. V gave up 7 bases and J gave up 0 bases, with 18 bases separating them. The chain's CDR3 is CASTVLKGGMNTEAFF. DNA for the CDR3: TGTGCCAGCACCGTACTAAAGGGGGGTATGAACACTGAAGCTTTCTTT.

This clonotype came up a few times. The chain has TRBV20-1 and TRBJ1-5, with D hard to call. V lost 5 bases, J lost 2 bases, and 13 bases lay in between. Germline V gene lookup returns CDR1 DFQATT and CDR2 SNEGSKA (reference sequence). The CDR3 totals 14 residues. CDR3 region: CSAVDWEGNQPQHF. The CDR3 DNA follows: TGCAGTGCTGTCGACTGGGAGGGCAATCAGCCCCAGCATTTT.

This sequence joins TRBV19 and TRBJ2-7; TRBD2 aligns across 7 bases. Germline trimming cut 9 bases from V and 2 bases from J; bases unmatched to any gene: 10. Germline lookup yields CDR1 LNHDA and CDR2 SQIVND (reference sequence). This CDR3 has 14 residues. DNA of the CDR3: TGTGCCAGCAAGCCGGGAGGCGAAACCTACGAGCAGTACTTC. Translating it yields CASKPGGETYEQYF.

The sample holds many counts of this clonotype. This chain connects TRBV28 to TRBJ1-6; possibly TRBD1 for D (6 bases). This CDR3 spans 14 amino acids. CDR1 and CDR2 (germline): MDHEN, SYDVKM. V was clipped by 6 bases and J by 5 bases, with 11 bases between them. The CDR3 region is CASRGGGNNSPLHF. As DNA, the CDR3 is TGTGCCAGCAGGGGTGGGGGCAATAATTCACCCCTCCACTTT. Together with reference TRBV28 and TRBJ1-6, the CDR3 gives the full variable domain: DVKVTQSSRYLVKRTGEKVFLECVQDMDHENMFWYRQDPGLGLRLIYFSYDVKMKEKGDIPEGYSVSREKKERFSLILESASTNQTSMYLCASRGGGNNSPLHFGNGTRLTVT.

This clonotype was observed a handful of times. The chain carries TRBV6-2 or TRBV6-3 and TRBJ1-2; D is perhaps TRBD1 (6 bases). The length of the CDR3 is 14 residues. From germline, CDR1 is MNHEY and CDR2 SVGEGT. The V and J ends lost 3 bases and 5 bases respectively, with 13 bases between them. For the CDR3, the DNA is TGTGCCAGCAGTTATCGAGGCAGGGGTTATGGCTACACCTTC. Protein product: CASSYRGRGYGYTF.

This clonotype was counted only a few times. The chain joins TRBV3-1 to TRBJ2-2; a weak D match, TRBD1 (6 bases). This CDR3 comprises 14 residues. Trimming stripped 4 bases from V and 4 bases from J, with 10 bases between. CDR1 and CDR2 from the germline V gene are LGHDT and YNNKEL (reference sequence). The CDR3 DNA reads as TGTGCCAGCAGCCCTCAGGGGTTCACCGGGGAGCTGTTTTTT. It yields the protein CASSPQGFTGELFF.

There are many counts of this clonotype. This chain connects TRBV2 to TRBJ2-5; 12 nucleotides match TRBD2. This CDR3 spans 17 amino acids. CDR1 is SNHLY, CDR2 FYNNEI, per germline. J lost 1 base, V lost 7 bases, and 10 bases had no gene match. The CDR3 DNA reads as TGTGCCAGCAAAGGGACTACTAGCGGGAGGTTCCAAGAGACCCAGTACTTC. Translated, it gives CASKGTTSGRFQETQYF.

Many counts were recorded for this clonotype. The CDR3 here is CASSVRPGNTEAFF. CDR3 sequence (DNA): TGTGCCAGCAGTGTACGTCCAGGGAACACTGAAGCTTTCTTT. The chain carries TRBV2 and TRBJ1-1; D is undetermined. This CDR3 is built from 14 residues. V was clipped by 4 bases and J by 1 base, with 10 bases between them. Germline V lookup: CDR1 SNHLY, CDR2 FYNNEI.

As regards this clonotype: A much larger clone differs by one base, so this may be a read error. The genes are TRBV12-3 or TRBV12-4 and TRBJ1-2; 8 bases line up with TRBD1. The CDR3 loop spans 14 amino acids. This CDR3 is CASRKLTGVGGHTF. The CDR3 DNA reads TGTGCCAGCAGGAAATTGACAGGGGTCGGTGGCCACACCTTC.

The chain couples TRBV20-1 to TRBJ2-7; the D gene is possibly TRBD2 (6 bases). CDR3 length equals 14 residues. Germline assignment: CDR1 DFQATT and CDR2 SNEGSKA (reference sequence). V was cut by 0 bases and J by 6 bases, with 15 bases left in between. The CDR3 sequence: CSAREVGGNLEQYF. The CDR3 DNA follows: TGCAGTGCTAGAGAAGTTGGCGGGAATCTCGAGCAGTACTTC.

This chain joins TRBV7-3 and TRBJ2-7, with 11 bases aligning to TRBD2. Looked up from germline, CDR1 is SGHTA and CDR2 is FQGTGA. V shed 6 bases and J 0 bases; nucleotides not matched to a gene: 7. This CDR3 spans 16 amino acids. The CDR3, as DNA: TGTGCCAGCAGAATTGCGGGACTAGCGGACTCCTACGAGCAGTACTTC. Translation: CASRIAGLADSYEQYF. Based on the CDR3 plus reference TRBV7-3 and TRBJ2-7, the full variable domain is GAGVSQTPSNKVTEKGKYVELRCDPISGHTALYWYRQSLGQGPEFLIYFQGTGAADDSGLPNDRFFAVRPEGSVSTLKIQRTERGDSAVYLCASRIAGLADSYEQYFGPGTRLTVT.

V usage is TRBV5-1 and J usage is TRBJ2-6; D is perhaps TRBD2 (5 bases). The CDR3 spans 17 residues. CDR1 is SGHRS, CDR2 YFSETQ, per germline. With 4 bases removed from V and 8 bases from J, the gap between germline ends came to 22 bases. The chain's CDR3 is CASSLNLLALGTNVLTF. The CDR3 DNA sequence: TGCGCCAGCAGCCTCAATCTCCTAGCACTCGGGACCAACGTCCTGACTTTC.

The chain is built from TRBV15 and TRBJ1-2; TRBD1 might be the D (5 bases). V lost 2 bases, J lost 6 bases, and 22 bases lay in between. The CDR3 consists of 17 residues. Germline CDR1 and CDR2: LNHNV and YYDKDF (reference sequence). The CDR3 spells CATSRFKGVLGNHGYTF. The CDR3 DNA sequence: TGTGCCACCAGCAGATTTAAAGGGGTCCTGGGAAACCATGGCTACACCTTC.

This clonotype was detected many times. The J gene is TRBJ2-7, the V gene TRBV2; 8 bases line up with TRBD2. The J segment lost 3 bases and the V segment lost 7 bases, leaving 8 bases of the junction unmatched. Per germline, CDR1 SNHLY and CDR2 FYNNEI. The CDR3 totals 14 residues. CDR3 loop: CASTITSGFYEQYF. CDR3 coding DNA: TGTGCCAGCACTATCACTAGCGGATTCTACGAGCAGTACTTC.

With respect to this clonotype: A much more abundant neighbour one base away suggests this may be a read error. The CDR3 sequence is CASSERAGGNAEAFF. The CDR3 bases are TGTGCCAGCAGTGAAAGGGCAGGGGGAAACGCTGAAGCTTTCTTT. The chain carries TRBV2 and TRBJ1-1, with 7 bases that match TRBD1. CDR3 size: 15 residues. V trimming: 2 bases; J trimming: 6 bases; junction bases outside the gene matches: 9. Germline CDR1 is SNHLY and CDR2 is FYNNEI.

The chain links TRBV6-2 or TRBV6-3 to TRBJ2-4; 8 nucleotides agree with TRBD1. In germline, CDR1 is MNHEY, CDR2 SVGEGT. The CDR3 spans 16 residues. Unmatched junction bases numbered 9, after V lost 5 bases and J lost 3 bases. CDR3 in DNA: TGTGCCAGCAGTCAACACCTAACAGGGGGCAAAAACATTCAGTACTTC. Its translation: CASSQHLTGGKNIQYF.

This clonotype was observed a handful of times. J is TRBJ1-2 and V is TRBV15, with D unclear. The length of the CDR3 is 15 residues. Trimming removed 0 bases from V and 4 bases from J, with 12 bases in between. Germline CDR1 reads LNHNV; CDR2 reads YYDKDF (reference sequence). Written as DNA, the CDR3 is TGTGCCACCAGCAGAGATCGGGCAGATCTCTATGGCTACACCTTC. Translation: CATSRDRADLYGYTF.

This clonotype showed up just a few times. The chain couples TRBV29-1 to TRBJ1-1; D might be TRBD1 (6 bases). This CDR3 comprises 14 residues. The V end was cut by 6 bases, the J end by 1 base, with 15 bases between. Germline CDR1 SQVTM, CDR2 ANQGSEA. The CDR3 DNA sequence: TGCAGCGTGTCGGTTGGGGGGCCGAACACTGAAGCTTTCTTT. Translation gives CSVSVGGPNTEAFF.

This clonotype has a handful of counts. The chain employs TRBV12-3 or TRBV12-4 and TRBJ2-5; 8 bases align to TRBD2. The CDR3 has 16 residues. Losses at the gene ends were 6 bases for V and 2 bases for J; bases not matched to a gene: 11. CDR3 sequence (DNA): TGTGCCAGCAGCACCCAACTAGCGGACCTACAAGAGACCCAGTACTTC. Translating it yields CASSTQLADLQETQYF.

The gene calls are TRBV10-3 and TRBJ2-7; 7 bases line up with TRBD1. This CDR3 has 13 residues. The germline gives CDR1 ENHRY, CDR2 SYGVKD. V lost 5 bases to trimming and J lost 2 bases; unmatched junction nucleotides: 3. CDR3 nucleotide sequence: TGTGCCATCAGTCCGGGACAGCCCTACGAGCAGTACTTC. Amino acid sequence: CAISPGQPYEQYF.

The V gene is TRBV5-1, the J gene TRBJ1-1; D might be TRBD1 (5 bases). The CDR3 extends over 16 amino acids. CDR1 is SGHRS and CDR2 is YFSETQ in the germline V gene. Trimming took 4 bases from V and 0 from J, leaving 16 bases between them. CDR3 DNA sequence: TGCGCCAGCAGCCCAGCCTCGGACACTATGAACACTGAAGCTTTCTTT. The encoded protein is CASSPASDTMNTEAFF.

The chain has TRBV12-3 or TRBV12-4 and TRBJ2-2; TRBD2 agrees at 10 bases. The ends lost 4 bases at V and 0 bases at J; junction bases unmatched: 2. This CDR3 spans 16 amino acids. CDR3 sequence: CASSSGTSANTGELFF. As DNA, the CDR3 is TGTGCCAGCAGTTCAGGGACTAGCGCGAACACCGGGGAGCTGTTTTTT.

V and J are TRBV6-4 and TRBJ1-1; 7 bases map to TRBD1. With 0 bases clipped from V and 5 bases from J, the junction kept 6 bases outside the gene matches. The CDR3 is made up of 15 amino acids. CDR1 MRHNA and CDR2 SNTAGT come from the germline V gene. The CDR3 DNA is TGTGCCAGCAGTGACTCGGGACAGCCGTCTACTGAAGCTTTCTTT. This translates into CASSDSGQPSTEAFF.

This clonotype was seen a few times. The V call is TRBV11-2, the J call TRBJ2-7; unclear D gene. CDR1 and CDR2 (germline): SGHAT, FQNNGV. V was cut by 5 bases and J by 4 bases, with 27 bases left in between. The CDR3 length is 18 residues. The DNA of the CDR3 is TGTGCCAGCAGCGCAAGATTGTCCTGGCGGACGATTGAGTACGAGCAGTACTTC. This sequence encodes CASSARLSWRTIEYEQYF.

This clonotype came up a few times. The chain carries TRBV5-6 and TRBJ2-7; D ambiguous. Per the germline V gene, CDR1 is SGHDT and CDR2 is YYEEEE. V gave up 4 bases and J gave up 3 bases, with 11 bases separating them. This CDR3 region has 13 residues. CDR3 nucleotides: TGTGCCAGCAGCCCCACTACTCTCTACGAGCAGTACTTC. Translation: CASSPTTLYEQYF.

The chain carries TRBV7-2 and TRBJ1-2; no definite D call. Germline CDR1 is SGHTA and CDR2 is FQGNSA. V was trimmed by 3 bases and J by 1 base, leaving 9 bases between them. CDR3 length: 14 amino acids. For the CDR3, the DNA is TGTGCCAGCAGCTTCTATCAGAATAACTATGGCTACACCTTC. This sequence encodes CASSFYQNNYGYTF.

The CDR3 region has the DNA TGCAGTGCTCCGACAGGGTGGGAGGCAGATACGCAGTATTTT. It specifies CSAPTGWEADTQYF. The rearrangement uses TRBV20-1 and TRBJ2-3; D is perhaps TRBD1 (7 bases). CDR3 size: 14 residues. V shed 5 bases and J shed 4 bases, with 16 bases lying between them. Germline CDR1 DFQATT, CDR2 SNEGSKA (reference sequence).

There are many counts of this clonotype. This chain links TRBV12-3 or TRBV12-4 with TRBJ1-1; no definite D call. The V and J ends lost 5 bases and 4 bases respectively, with 8 bases between them. This CDR3 region has 12 residues. Here the CDR3 reads CASSIDGTEAFF. CDR3 coding DNA: TGTGCCAGCAGTATCGACGGCACTGAAGCTTTCTTT.

This clonotype was recorded a few times. The chain uses TRBV6-1 and TRBJ1-1; D is ambiguous. The germline CDR1 and CDR2 sequences are MNHNS and SASEGT. CDR3 length: 15 residues. V was clipped by 3 bases and J by 1 base, with 12 bases between them. The CDR3 here is CASSDLPASNTEAFF. The CDR3, as DNA: TGTGCCAGCAGTGACCTGCCCGCTTCGAACACTGAAGCTTTCTTT.